The clone carrying this T cell receptor (beta chain) was counted between two and nine times. These data belong to a study of T-cell reconstitution after alpha-beta-depleted transplantation in children. There are 15 residues in the CDR3. Germline V CDR1 and CDR2: MNHNS, SASEGT. V lost 5 bases and J 2 bases, leaving 13 bases between the germline ends. Unique molecular identifiers were used in preparing the TCRbeta library. TCRdb used MiXCR to reprocess the PCR reads, holding one entry per CDR3 protein. Found here are about 460,000 distinct CDR3 sequences, around an eighth of them singletons; the top ten hold about 5.4%.

The chain has TRBV6-1 and TRBJ2-1; D gene ambiguous. This specimen consisted of PBMCs from the stem cell graft donor, obtained from the stem cell graft. The receptor was isolated from a human donor who donated a stem cell graft to a child with combined immunodeficiency. CDR3 in DNA: TGTGCCAGCAGTCCCTACTTAGGTACCTACAATGAGCAGTTCTTC. This gives the protein CASSPYLGTYNEQFF.